This T cell receptor beta chain was sequenced in a study of naive and memory T cell subsets (dated by TCRdb to 2017 to 2019). For context, the study as a whole: The figure summarizing these samples reported ten or so blood donors, 7 tuberculin skin test biopsies and 3 saline control biopsies. Usually PCR2 was run as a SYBR Green qPCR and stopped at a set threshold, although low-input samples could use end-point PCR (roughly 6 cycles) instead. What the study reported, not specific to this receptor: The RNA-based method was acknowledged to be potentially sensitive to changes in TCR transcripts with T cell activation and differentiation.

There are 15 amino acids in the CDR3, from cysteine to phenylalanine inclusive. Just CDR3 DNA is preserved here, 45 bases in frame from base 1. Based on the germline V gene, the CDR1 and CDR2 sequences are MGHDK and SYGVNS. Relative to germline, V is missing 6 bases and J is missing 3 bases, with 3 bases of the junction outside any gene match. Libraries were built with 5' RACE. The ligated cDNA was amplified in four rounds of PCR with nested alpha and beta constant region primers together with the SP2 primer. For the blood and skin samples, reverse transcription of TCR RNA was done with SuperScript IV along with alpha and beta constant region primers. An oligonucleotide carrying the Illumina SP2 primer and a UMI was ligated to the 3' end of the cDNA by means of T4 RNA ligase 1. The 12-nucleotide UMI was composed of two random hexamers separated by an eight-base spacer, which was included to prevent hairpin formation. From the second PCR onward, the TCR alpha and beta chain libraries were handled separately, and dual indexing was used for multiplexing. After pooling, the indexed libraries were analyzed by capillary electrophoresis and sequenced on either an Illumina MiSeq or NextSeq. Libraries were spiked with PhiX DNA at 5-7% so that base diversity was increased and cluster recognition was improved. The study's own analysis went as follows. UMIs were extracted from read 2 by Demultiplexor and combined with the TCR sequence from read 1, and reads were split according to sample indices. V and J genes and V-J junctions were identified by Decombinator, and each TCR was assigned a five-part identifier that included V and J deletions. Collapsinator used UMIs to correct sequencing errors and PCR amplification heterogeneity, producing a UMI-based abundance for each TCR. CDR3Translator converted identifiers to nucleotide sequence, translated to amino acids, and extracted CDR3 regions using terminal motifs. Error-corrected alpha and beta TCR counts from blood and skin were compared after normalization to input RNA amount. TCRdb reran the public reads through fastp at Q25 and MiXCR, keeping productive beta chains. Identical CDR3 proteins give one entry, which carries the most common genes and DNA. Clone size and V and J calls follow TCRdb, not the original study. A total of approximately 32,000 distinct CDR3 sequences appear in this sample, around 17% of them only once. The top ten hold roughly 2.6% of the sample.

This clonotype was counted once. Its antigen target is currently unknown. Nothing much larger sits one base from this clone, and base qualities are not available. A lone read offers only weak evidence. Using 3' ligation of a UMI-containing oligonucleotide to TCR cDNA, the study laid out a robust and sensitive protocol to amplify, sequence and analyze TCRs. For whole blood analysis, about 2.4 ml of peripheral blood was drawn from adult healthy volunteers into Tempus tubes, and RNA was extracted according to the manufacturer's instructions. Total RNA, without cell sorting, was DNase treated with RQ1 DNase before reverse transcription, targeting about 1 to 1000 ng input. Skin biopsy and whole blood libraries were made to test pipeline robustness in samples where T cells form a minority population.

The sequence is built from TRBV25-1 and TRBJ1-6, with 9 bases matching TRBD1. This clonotype was obtained from a female donor in good health. The bases are TGTGCCAGCAGATCGACAGGGGGCTATAATTCACCCCTCCACTTT. This codes for CASRSTGGYNSPLHF. With all but the CDR3 taken from the reference TRBV25-1 and TRBJ1-6 genes, the full variable domain is: EADIYQTPRYLVIGTGKKITLECSQTMGHDKMYWYQQDPGMELHLIHYSYGVNSTEKGDLSSESTVSRIRTEHFPLTLESARPSHTSQYLCASRSTGGYNSPLHFGNGTRLTVT.